This entry lists 23 T cell receptor beta chains sequenced from one sample in a study of blood T cell repertoires in COVID-19. Produced via immunoSEQ multiplex PCR; TCRdb's table is partial and in-frame only. The data contain roughly 87,000 clones, about 91% of them singletons. Sequencing input: peripheral blood. The receptor source for this set is a man in his sixties with acute or convalescent COVID-19.

The chain employs TRBV5-1 and TRBJ1-1; 7 bases agree with TRBD1. The CDR3 is made up of 14 amino acids. V lost 6 bases to trimming and J lost 4 bases; unmatched junction nucleotides: 9. Germline CDR1 and CDR2: SGHRS and YFSETQ. CDR3 amino acids: CASNLLDRLTEAFF. The DNA of the CDR3 is TGCGCCAGCAACCTTCTGGACAGGCTCACTGAAGCTTTCTTT.

The rearrangement uses TRBV10-1 and TRBJ2-3; 16 positions agree with TRBD2. This CDR3 is 14 amino acids long. CDR1 and CDR2 from the germline V gene are WNHNN and SYGVQD (reference sequence). After removal of 6 bases from V and 11 bases from J, the junction contained 5 bases not matched to a gene. Here the CDR3 DNA reads TGCGCCAGCAGGGCCGGGACTAGCGGGGGGGAGCAGTATTTT. Translating it yields CASRAGTSGGEQYF.

The J gene is TRBJ2-7, the V gene TRBV20-1, with D uncertain. Trimming took off 5 bases at V and 1 base at J, with 6 bases between the two ends. The CDR3 is 11 residues long. Germline values: CDR1 DFQATT, CDR2 SNEGSKA (reference sequence). CDR3 DNA: TGCAGTGCTGCCCGGTCCTACGAGCAGTACTTC. Its protein is CSAARSYEQYF.

The J gene is TRBJ1-2, the V gene TRBV11-1; weak D call: TRBD1 (5 bases). Trimming shortened V by 9 bases and J by 4 bases, and 9 bases separated the two germline ends. Per the germline V gene, CDR1 is SGHAT and CDR2 is FQDESV (reference sequence). The CDR3 is 11 residues long. CDR3: CASGGTYGYTF. The DNA of the CDR3 is TGTGCCAGTGGGGGGACCTATGGCTACACCTTC.

The chain combines TRBV5-5 with TRBJ1-4, with a possible D match to TRBD1 (5 bases). Germline-derived CDR1 and CDR2 are SGHKS and YYEKEE (reference sequence). This CDR3 is built from 18 residues. Trimming pared 1 base from V and 3 bases from J, leaving 19 bases between. CDR3 nucleotide sequence: TGTGCCAGCAGCTTGAGGAACGGGGCGGGGATGCCTAATGAAAAACTGTTTTTT. As protein: CASSLRNGAGMPNEKLFF.

This clone was seen a handful of times. V gene TRBV10-3 combines with J gene TRBJ1-6, with 7 bases identical to TRBD1. The CDR3 is made up of 13 amino acids. Germline assignment: CDR1 ENHRY and CDR2 SYGVKD. Trimming took 6 bases from V and 10 from J; bases not matched to a gene: 6. CDR3 sequence: CAIRTGMESPLHF. The DNA of the CDR3 is TGTGCCATCAGGACAGGGATGGAATCACCCCTCCACTTT.

This rearrangement joins TRBV19 to TRBJ2-4; 13 bases are a match to TRBD2. This CDR3 contains 19 residues. V dropped 4 bases and J dropped 3; count of bases not matched to a gene: 12. The germline V gene encodes CDR1 LNHDA and CDR2 SQIVND (reference sequence). This CDR3 is CASSTGLAGEDRRKNIQYF. The CDR3 bases are TGTGCCAGTAGTACCGGACTAGCGGGAGAGGACCGACGCAAAAACATTCAGTACTTC.

J is TRBJ2-7 and V is TRBV14, with 7 bases lining up with TRBD1. Unmatched junction bases numbered 7, after V lost 2 bases and J lost 6 bases. The CDR3 extends over 14 amino acids. Looked up from germline, CDR1 is SGHDN and CDR2 is FVKESK. The CDR3 loop is CASSQLVGGAEQYF. CDR3 nucleotide sequence: TGTGCCAGCAGCCAACTAGTAGGGGGCGCCGAGCAGTACTTC.

V and J are TRBV3-1 (or the pseudogene TRBV3-2) and TRBJ1-2, with a weak D call TRBD1 (6 bases). Germline assignment: CDR1 LGHDT and CDR2 YNNKEL (reference sequence). This CDR3 contains 14 residues. V was cut by 3 bases and J by 2 bases, with 10 bases left in between. CDR3 in amino acids: CASSHLRGNYGYTF. The CDR3 coding sequence is TGTGCCAGCAGCCACCTCAGGGGCAACTATGGCTACACCTTC.

The chain combines TRBV5-6 with TRBJ2-7, with 8 positions matching TRBD1. Germline assignment: CDR1 SGHDT and CDR2 YYEEEE. Unmatched junction bases numbered 6, after V lost 4 bases and J lost 0 bases. The CDR3 totals 15 residues. Written as DNA, the CDR3 is TGTGCCAGCAGCGCCGGGACAGGCCTCTCCTACGAGCAGTACTTC. The encoded protein is CASSAGTGLSYEQYF.

The chain joins TRBV11-1 to TRBJ1-6; tentatively, D is TRBD1 (6 bases). The CDR3 is 16 residues long. Germline V lookup: CDR1 SGHAT, CDR2 FQDESV (reference sequence). Trimming removed 2 bases from V and 6 bases from J, with 14 bases in between. CDR3 sequence: CASSLYRQATNSPLHF. CDR3 sequence (DNA): TGTGCCAGCAGCTTATACAGACAGGCGACTAATTCACCCCTCCACTTT.

The chain combines TRBV19 with TRBJ2-2; TRBD1 matches at 9 bases. CDR1 and CDR2 from the germline V gene are LNHDA and SQIVND (reference sequence). Trimming at V came to 7 bases and at J to 4 bases, leaving 7 bases not matched to a gene. The CDR3 sequence is 15 residues long. CDR3 residues: CASTTTGGFTGELFF. The CDR3 bases are TGTGCCAGTACAACCACAGGGGGCTTCACCGGGGAGCTGTTTTTT.

V is TRBV5-1 and J is TRBJ2-2; 10 bases align to TRBD1. This CDR3 is built from 15 residues. Germline V gives CDR1 SGHRS, CDR2 YFSETQ. V lost 4 bases and J lost 5; bases outside the gene matches: 5. In DNA form, the CDR3 reads TGCGCCAGCAGCCTGGACAGGGGGGTAACCGGGGAGCTGTTTTTT. Its translation: CASSLDRGVTGELFF.

This clone has just one count. This sequence joins TRBV5-6 and TRBJ2-7; possibly TRBD2 for D (6 bases). The germline gives CDR1 SGHDT, CDR2 YYEEEE. The V gene lost 0 bases and the J gene lost 3 bases, with 10 bases spanning the gap. The CDR3 has 14 amino acids. The CDR3: CASSLGGDVYEQYF. The CDR3 region has the DNA TGTGCCAGCAGCTTGGGCGGGGACGTCTACGAGCAGTACTTC.

This chain connects TRBV5-1 to TRBJ1-1; D gene unclear. Trimming removed 3 bases at V and 9 bases at J, with 9 bases between. The length of the CDR3 is 11 residues. Germline V gives CDR1 SGHRS, CDR2 YFSETQ. CDR3 sequence reads: CASSSGSQAFF. CDR3 nucleotide sequence: TGCGCCAGCAGCTCCGGGTCGCAAGCTTTCTTT.

The chain carries TRBV9 and TRBJ2-1; 11 bases fit TRBD2. Germline trimming cut 2 bases from V and 7 bases from J; bases unmatched to any gene: 11. CDR3 length: 17 amino acids. Germline V CDR1 and CDR2: SGDLS, YYNGEE. Here the CDR3 reads CASSVSTSGISGNEQFF. Here the CDR3 DNA reads TGTGCCAGCAGCGTCTCGACTAGCGGGATTAGTGGTAATGAGCAGTTCTTC.

The chain links TRBV5-1 to TRBJ2-3; 10 bases line up with TRBD2. V trimming: 4 bases; J trimming: 0 bases; junction bases outside the gene matches: 11. The CDR3 loop spans 18 amino acids. Germline V lookup: CDR1 SGHRS, CDR2 YFSETQ. The CDR3 nucleotides are TGCGCCAGCAGCCTCGGACTAGCGGTACCCTCTAGCACAGATACGCAGTATTTT. Translating gives CASSLGLAVPSSTDTQYF.

The chain couples TRBV2 to TRBJ2-5; 7 nucleotides agree with TRBD2. Per the germline V gene, CDR1 is SNHLY and CDR2 is FYNNEI. The CDR3 has 14 residues. After removal of 4 bases from V and 4 bases from J, the junction contained 6 bases not matched to a gene. Here the CDR3 reads CASSARTSGETQYF. CDR3 bases: TGTGCCAGCAGTGCCCGGACTAGTGGAGAGACCCAGTACTTC.

This chain uses TRBV11-3 with TRBJ2-5; maybe TRBD2 (6 bases). The CDR3 has 17 residues. The V end was cut by 2 bases, the J end by 1 base, with 17 bases between. From germline, CDR1 is SGHNT and CDR2 YENEEA. CDR3 in DNA: TGTGCCAGCAGCTTAAGTGCGGGGAAGGTTGGCCAAGAGACCCAGTACTTC. The encoded protein is CASSLSAGKVGQETQYF. The entire variable domain, with the rest obtained from reference TRBV11-3 and TRBJ2-5, is as follows: EAGVVQSPRYKIIEKKQPVAFWCNPISGHNTLYWYLQNLGQGPELLIRYENEEAVDDSQLPKDRFSAERLKGVDSTLKIQPAELGDSAVYLCASSLSAGKVGQETQYFGPGTRLLVL.

V usage is TRBV9 and J usage is TRBJ1-4; 9 bases agree with TRBD1. Germline CDR1 reads SGDLS; CDR2 reads YYNGEE. The junction had 2 bases not matched to a gene; V was cut back by 3 bases and J by 8 bases. This CDR3 contains 13 residues. In DNA form, the CDR3 reads TGTGCCAGCAGCGGAGGACAGGGGGAAAAACTGTTTTTT. Amino acid sequence: CASSGGQGEKLFF.

V usage is TRBV7-2 and J usage is TRBJ1-4; D perhaps matches TRBD1 (5 bases). This CDR3 has 15 amino acids. Trimming left V 5 bases short and J 5 bases short, with 15 bases between. Germline loops: CDR1 SGHTA, CDR2 FQGNSA. The CDR3 here is CASSPGRPGNEKLFF. CDR3 in DNA: TGTGCCAGCAGCCCAGGGAGGCCGGGGAATGAAAAACTGTTTTTT.

This rearrangement joins TRBV18 to TRBJ2-3; possible D gene TRBD1, 6 bases. Germline loops: CDR1 KGHSH, CDR2 LQKENI. The CDR3 sequence is 17 residues long. V was shortened by 0 bases and J by 3 bases, with 16 bases between the two germline ends. CDR3 sequence reads: CASSPPGLGTSTDTQYF. DNA for the CDR3: TGTGCCAGCTCACCACCGGGGCTCGGGACATCAACAGATACGCAGTATTTT.

The chain employs TRBV24-1 and TRBJ2-3; a possible D gene is TRBD2 (6 bases). V shed 3 bases and J shed 2 bases, with 11 bases lying between them. Germline CDR1 reads KGHDR; CDR2 reads SFDVKD. The CDR3 sequence is 15 residues long. The chain's CDR3 is CATSDPSDHTDTQYF. DNA of the CDR3: TGTGCCACCAGTGATCCTAGCGACCACACAGATACGCAGTATTTT.